Shown below are 23 T cell receptor beta chains from a single sample sequenced in a study of cytomegalovirus exposure and HLA in healthy donors. TCRdb's table, derived via immunoSEQ multiplex PCR, lists solely in-frame clones and lacks some. The sample holds about 110,000 clones, approximately 96% seen once. The sample comprised PBMCs. These receptor sequences come from a woman aged 18 to 35 in good health and CMV-seronegative.

The chain links TRBV7-9 to TRBJ2-3, with unresolved D. The CDR3 loop spans 13 amino acids. CDR1 is SEHNR, CDR2 FQNEAQ, per germline (reference sequence). The V end was cut by 3 bases, the J end by 1 base, with 5 bases between. The chain's CDR3 is CASSFPGTDTQYF. The CDR3 bases are TGTGCCAGCAGCTTCCCAGGCACAGATACGCAGTATTTT.

This chain links TRBV4-2 with TRBJ2-5; D is undetermined. The closer fit of TRBJ2-7 to the DNA end suggests the J call may be wrong. Germline V gene data show CDR1 as LGHNA and CDR2 as YNFKEQ. The CDR3 covers 13 residues. CDR3 in amino acids: CASSQDGPYEQYF. CDR3 bases: TGTGCCAGCAGCCAAGATGGGCCCTACGAGCAGTACTTC.

The V gene is TRBV7-2, the J gene TRBJ1-3, with 7 bases fitting TRBD1. Germline V gene data show CDR1 as SGHTA and CDR2 as FQGNSA. Trimming took 3 bases from V and 4 from J; bases not matched to a gene: 6. This CDR3 has 15 amino acids. The DNA for the CDR3 is TGTGCCAGCAGCTTGGCTGCAGGGGGGGGAAACACCATATATTTT. Residues: CASSLAAGGGNTIYF.

V and J are TRBV9 and TRBJ2-2; TRBD2 aligns across 10 bases. V trimming: 3 bases; J trimming: 3 bases; junction bases outside the gene matches: 5. Germline CDR1 SGDLS, CDR2 YYNGEE. The CDR3 consists of 16 residues. The CDR3: CASSGTSGAYTGELFF. The DNA of the CDR3 is TGTGCCAGCAGCGGTACTAGCGGGGCGTACACCGGGGAGCTGTTTTTT. The variable domain in full, with the rest retrieved from reference TRBV9 and TRBJ2-2, is DSGVTQTPKHLITATGQRVTLRCSPRSGDLSVYWYQQSLDQGLQFLIQYYNGEERAKGNILERFSAQQFPDLHSELNLSSLELGDSALYFCASSGTSGAYTGELFFGEGSRLTVL.

The chain recombines TRBV6-6 with TRBJ1-2; no reliable D call. Germline loops: CDR1 MNHNY, CDR2 SVGAGI (reference sequence). The CDR3 length is 14 residues. Trimming pared 8 bases from V and 2 bases from J, leaving 15 bases between. The CDR3 spells CASRRDPENYGYTF. The DNA for the CDR3 is TGTGCCAGCCGTCGAGACCCGGAGAACTATGGCTACACCTTC.

This chain uses TRBV5-6 with TRBJ1-4, with 7 nucleotides matching TRBD1. The germline CDR1 and CDR2 sequences are SGHDT and YYEEEE. V dropped 0 bases and J dropped 5; count of bases not matched to a gene: 4. CDR3 length: 15 residues. CDR3 region: CASSLVGTENEKLFF. The CDR3 bases are TGTGCCAGCAGCTTGGTTGGGACAGAGAATGAAAAACTGTTTTTT.

The rearrangement joins TRBV5-1 to TRBJ2-7; 11 bases line up with TRBD2. The ends lost 4 bases at V and 0 bases at J; junction bases unmatched: 9. Germline CDR1 reads SGHRS; CDR2 reads YFSETQ. The CDR3 runs 17 residues. CDR3: CASSTGASGGLSYEQYF. CDR3 nucleotide sequence: TGCGCCAGCAGCACAGGGGCTAGCGGGGGGCTCTCCTACGAGCAGTACTTC.

V is TRBV19 and J is TRBJ2-3; 8 bases align to TRBD2. This CDR3 is 13 amino acids long. V lost 4 bases to trimming and J lost 8 bases; unmatched junction nucleotides: 5. In germline, CDR1 is LNHDA, CDR2 SQIVND (reference sequence). Written as DNA, the CDR3 is TGTGCCAGTAGTACGGGGGGGAAGGTTACGCAGTATTTT. Amino acid sequence: CASSTGGKVTQYF.

CDR3 protein: CASSDPTSGAYEQYF. The CDR3 region has the DNA TGTGCCAGCAGTGACCCGACTAGCGGGGCCTACGAGCAGTACTTC. This sequence joins TRBV2 and TRBJ2-7; TRBD2 aligns across 11 bases. The junction had 3 bases not matched to a gene; V was cut back by 3 bases and J by 2 bases. The CDR3 extends over 15 amino acids. Germline values: CDR1 SNHLY, CDR2 FYNNEI.

This rearrangement joins TRBV29-1 to TRBJ1-1, with 10 bases aligning to TRBD1. CDR3 size: 14 residues. Trimming removed 4 bases from V and 5 bases from J; junction bases left unmatched: 7. Germline CDR1 and CDR2: SQVTM and ANQGSEA. The CDR3, as DNA: TGCAGCGTTGGAGGGGGACAGGGGACAACTGAAGCTTTCTTT. Its translation: CSVGGGQGTTEAFF.

There are a few counts of this clone. V usage is TRBV28 and J usage is TRBJ1-2; no definite D call. The CDR3 loop spans 12 amino acids. The V and J ends lost 6 bases and 8 bases respectively, with 13 bases between them. CDR1 and CDR2 from the germline V gene are MDHEN and SYDVKM. The CDR3, as DNA: TGTGCCAGCAGCTCCGAGGAAGGAGGCTACACCTTC. Translation gives CASSSEEGGYTF.

The chain uses TRBV28 and TRBJ1-1; 8 bases agree with TRBD1. With 6 bases clipped from V and 12 bases from J, the junction kept 6 bases outside the gene matches. This CDR3 region has 11 residues. From germline, CDR1 is MDHEN and CDR2 SYDVKM. The DNA for the CDR3 is TGTGCCAGCAGCACAGGGGGGGGGTCTTTCTTT. Its translation: CASSTGGGSFF.

The chain employs TRBV6-4 and TRBJ2-1; weak D call: TRBD2 (5 bases). Germline CDR1 reads MRHNA; CDR2 reads SNTAGT. V was trimmed by 0 bases and J by 6 bases, leaving 27 bases between them. This CDR3 spans 20 amino acids. Written as DNA, the CDR3 is TGTGCCAGCAGTGACTCGAATCCCCCCAAGGAAGAGAGGGTCTGCAATGAGCAGTTCTTC. Its protein is CASSDSNPPKEERVCNEQFF.

The V gene is TRBV7-6, the J gene TRBJ1-5; TRBD1 matches at 9 bases. V shed 1 base, J shed 7 bases, and the junction held 5 bases outside the gene matches. This CDR3 has 15 residues. Germline CDR1 and CDR2: SGHVS and FNYEAQ. The CDR3 loop reads CASSLGEGQGQPQHF. In DNA, the CDR3 is TGTGCCAGCAGCTTAGGGGAGGGACAGGGCCAGCCCCAGCATTTT. The full variable domain, completed using reference TRBV7-6 and TRBJ1-5, is GAGVSQSPRYKVTKRGQDVALRCDPISGHVSLYWYRQALGQGPEFLTYFNYEAQQDKSGLPNDRFSAERPEGSISTLTIQRTEQRDSAMYRCASSLGEGQGQPQHFGDGTRLSIL.

The rearrangement joins TRBV7-6 to TRBJ2-1; D is unresolved. The CDR3 sequence is 12 residues long. Germline V gene lookup returns CDR1 SGHVS and CDR2 FNYEAQ. Trimming left V 5 bases short and J 9 bases short, with 11 bases between. The CDR3 spells CASSPNGGEQFF. The CDR3, as DNA: TGTGCCAGCAGCCCGAACGGCGGTGAGCAGTTCTTC.

V gene TRBV18 combines with J gene TRBJ1-4, with a possible D match to TRBD1 (6 bases). Deletions cut 0 bases from V and 7 bases from J, with 12 bases between. Germline CDR1 is KGHSH and CDR2 is LQKENI. CDR3 length equals 15 residues. DNA for the CDR3: TGTGCCAGCTCACCACCCCGCCAGGGGAGTGAAAAACTGTTTTTT. Its translation: CASSPPRQGSEKLFF.

The V call is TRBV4-3, the J call TRBJ1-1; maybe TRBD1 (5 bases). The CDR3 totals 14 residues. V was clipped by 0 bases and J by 1 base, with 6 bases between them. The germline CDR1 and CDR2 sequences are LGHNA and YSLEER. DNA of the CDR3: TGCGCCAGCAGCCAAGAGGGGGGGAACACTGAAGCTTTCTTT. This codes for CASSQEGGNTEAFF.

This clone was found once. The chain combines TRBV5-1 with TRBJ1-1; tentatively, D is TRBD1 (6 bases). CDR3 length equals 15 residues. The germline V gene encodes CDR1 SGHRS and CDR2 YFSETQ. V was trimmed by 0 bases and J by 3 bases, leaving 12 bases between them. CDR3 sequence (DNA): TGCGCCAGCAGCTTGGGACAGGCGGAGGACACTGAAGCTTTCTTT. Its protein is CASSLGQAEDTEAFF.

The chain uses TRBV19 and TRBJ1-2, with 9 bases matching TRBD1. CDR1 is LNHDA and CDR2 is SQIVND in the germline V gene (reference sequence). Losses at the gene ends were 6 bases for V and 4 bases for J; bases not matched to a gene: 12. CDR3 length equals 16 residues. CDR3 protein: CASRRSGTGNTYGYTF. The CDR3 region has the DNA TGTGCCAGTAGACGATCCGGGACAGGGAATACCTATGGCTACACCTTC. Full variable domain (outside the CDR3, taken from reference TRBV19 and TRBJ1-2): DGGITQSPKYLFRKEGQNVTLSCEQNLNHDAMYWYRQDPGQGLRLIYYSQIVNDFQKGDIAEGYSVSREKKESFPLTVTSAQKNPTAFYLCASRRSGTGNTYGYTFGSGTRLTVV.

V is TRBV7-2 and J is TRBJ2-5, with 8 bases fitting TRBD2. Germline V gives CDR1 SGHTA, CDR2 FQGNSA. This CDR3 has 14 residues. J lost 4 bases, V lost 4 bases, and 5 bases had no gene match. In nucleotides, the CDR3 is TGTGCCAGCAGCTCCACCGGGACTAGAGAGACCCAGTACTTC. It specifies CASSSTGTRETQYF.

V gene TRBV5-1 combines with J gene TRBJ1-2, with D possibly matching TRBD1 (5 bases). Germline CDR1 is SGHRS and CDR2 is YFSETQ. The CDR3 sequence is 14 residues long. Trimming took 0 bases from V and 3 from J, leaving 9 bases between them. The CDR3 protein is CASSLEGRDYGYTF. CDR3 DNA: TGCGCCAGCAGCTTGGAGGGCAGGGACTATGGCTACACCTTC.

The rearrangement links TRBV28 to TRBJ1-2; a possible D gene is TRBD1 (5 bases). The CDR3 sequence is 13 residues long. The V end was cut by 6 bases, the J end by 8 bases, with 16 bases between. Germline V gene data show CDR1 as MDHEN and CDR2 as SYDVKM. Here the CDR3 reads CASSLYRGGGYTF. Here the CDR3 DNA reads TGTGCCAGCAGCCTATATAGGGGTGGCGGCTACACCTTC.

The chain combines TRBV2 with TRBJ2-7; 8 nucleotides line up with TRBD1. The CDR3 has 13 residues. V shed 5 bases and J 2 bases; nucleotides not matched to a gene: 2. Looked up from germline, CDR1 is SNHLY and CDR2 is FYNNEI. The CDR3 is CASSTGGPYEQYF. DNA of the CDR3: TGTGCCAGCAGTACAGGGGGACCCTACGAGCAGTACTTC.